This is a list of T cell receptor beta chains from one sample in a study of CD8+CD57+ T cells in acquired aplastic anemia. TCRdb re-called the reads with MiXCR, one entry per CDR3 protein. The sample yields about 160,000 distinct CDR3 sequences, 40% to 60% seen once. Sequencing was performed on sorted CD4+, CD8+, or CD8+CD57+ T cells (not recorded which) from PBMCs. The receptors derive from a human donor with aplastic anemia. Both conserved end residues are part of each CDR3. D genes are given only for firm matches. Only part of the rows carry a size: once, few, many, or a class if the clone is expanded.

v_call: TRBV19
d_call: NA
clone_size: NA
j_call: TRBJ2-3
cdr3_aa: CASSRGSGSTDTQYF
cdr3_nt: TGTGCCAGTAGTAGGGGTTCGGGGTCCACAGATACGCAGTATTTT

v_call: TRBV20-1
d_call: NA
clone_size: many
j_call: TRBJ1-1
cdr3_aa: CSARDRGIHFMNTEAFF
cdr3_nt: TGCAGTGCTAGAGATCGAGGGATCCATTTTATGAACACTGAAGCTTTCTTT

v_call: TRBV2
d_call: NA
clone_size: NA
j_call: TRBJ1-2
cdr3_aa: CASIGNSKVGYTF
cdr3_nt: TGTGCCAGTATAGGTAATAGCAAGGTTGGCTACACCTTC

v_call: TRBV10-3
d_call: TRBD2
clone_size: many
j_call: TRBJ2-3
cdr3_aa: CAISDPSGEHAPDTQYF
cdr3_nt: TGTGCCATCAGTGACCCTAGCGGGGAGCATGCCCCAGATACGCAGTATTTT

v_call: TRBV10-3
d_call: NA
clone_size: NA
j_call: TRBJ1-5
cdr3_aa: CAISQGRRDQPQHF
cdr3_nt: TGTGCCATCAGCCAGGGGAGGAGAGATCAGCCCCAGCATTTT

v_call: TRBV29-1
d_call: NA
clone_size: NA
j_call: TRBJ2-5
cdr3_aa: CSVEGRTQYF
cdr3_nt: TGCAGCGTTGAGGGCCGGACCCAGTACTTC

v_call: TRBV19
d_call: TRBD1
clone_size: NA
j_call: TRBJ1-1
cdr3_aa: CASSLVESRGLDTEAFF
cdr3_nt: TGTGCCAGCAGCTTAGTCGAGTCCAGGGGGCTGGACACTGAAGCTTTCTTT

v_call: TRBV7-6
d_call: TRBD1
clone_size: many
j_call: TRBJ2-7
cdr3_aa: CASSPNIYRGPYEQYF
cdr3_nt: TGTGCCAGCAGCCCCAATATCTACAGGGGTCCCTACGAGCAGTACTTC

v_call: TRBV7-6
d_call: NA
clone_size: many
j_call: TRBJ1-4
cdr3_aa: CASSSRSGIEGEKLFF
cdr3_nt: TGTGCCAGCAGCTCCCGGTCAGGGATCGAGGGGGAAAAACTGTTTTTT

v_call: TRBV10-3
d_call: NA
clone_size: NA
j_call: TRBJ1-1
cdr3_aa: CASSYPVMERGNTEVFF
cdr3_nt: TGTGCCAGCAGTTACCCTGTCATGGAGAGAGGGAACACTGAAGTTTTCTTT

v_call: TRBV24-1
d_call: NA
clone_size: NA
j_call: TRBJ2-2
cdr3_aa: CATSDLRTPQNTGELFF
cdr3_nt: TGTGCCACCAGTGATTTACGGACTCCACAAAACACCGGGGAGCTGTTTTTT

v_call: TRBV9
d_call: NA
clone_size: NA
j_call: TRBJ1-6
cdr3_aa: CASSVEVASPLHF
cdr3_nt: TGTGCCAGCAGCGTAGAGGTGGCTTCACCCCTCCACTTT

v_call: TRBV2
d_call: NA
clone_size: NA
j_call: TRBJ2-3
cdr3_aa: CASNMLVTTDTQYF
cdr3_nt: TGTGCCAGCAACATGCTCGTAACCACAGATACGCAGTATTTT

v_call: TRBV6-5
d_call: NA
clone_size: many
j_call: TRBJ2-1
cdr3_aa: CASSSPLEGSSYNEQFF
cdr3_nt: TGTGCCAGCAGTTCACCTTTGGAGGGGAGCTCCTACAATGAGCAGTTCTTC

v_call: TRBV7-9
d_call: NA
clone_size: NA
j_call: TRBJ2-7
cdr3_aa: CASSSAMDYEQYF
cdr3_nt: TGTGCCAGCAGCTCGGCGATGGACTACGAGCAGTACTTC

v_call: TRBV20-1
d_call: TRBD1
clone_size: few
j_call: TRBJ2-5
cdr3_aa: CSAAGGADAQYF
cdr3_nt: TGCAGTGCCGCAGGGGGCGCCGATGCCCAGTACTTC

v_call: TRBV20-1
d_call: NA
clone_size: many
j_call: TRBJ2-3
cdr3_aa: CSGLESTDTQYF
cdr3_nt: TGCAGTGGGCTGGAGTCCACAGATACGCAGTATTTT

v_call: TRBV2
d_call: TRBD1
clone_size: NA
j_call: TRBJ2-7
cdr3_aa: CASRPGQGSFGEQYF
cdr3_nt: TGTGCCAGCAGGCCGGGACAGGGGAGTTTCGGCGAGCAGTACTTC

v_call: TRBV20-1
d_call: NA
clone_size: NA
j_call: TRBJ2-7
cdr3_aa: CSASDGATYEQYF
cdr3_nt: TGCAGTGCGAGCGACGGCGCCACCTACGAGCAGTACTTC

v_call: TRBV5-1
d_call: NA
clone_size: many
j_call: TRBJ1-1
cdr3_aa: CASSLGDKNTEAFF
cdr3_nt: TGCGCCAGCAGCTTGGGGGACAAAAACACTGAAGCTTTCTTT

v_call: TRBV6-2/TRBV6-3
d_call: NA
clone_size: few
j_call: TRBJ2-3
cdr3_aa: CASSYLVATDTQYF
cdr3_nt: TGTGCCAGCAGTTATTTAGTTGCCACAGATACGCAGTATTTT

v_call: TRBV29-1
d_call: NA
clone_size: many
j_call: TRBJ2-1
cdr3_aa: CSVDYSSNNEQFF
cdr3_nt: TGCAGCGTTGACTACTCCAGTAACAATGAGCAGTTCTTC

v_call: TRBV19
d_call: NA
clone_size: NA
j_call: TRBJ2-7
cdr3_aa: CASSHGGRAYEQYF
cdr3_nt: TGTGCCAGTAGCCATGGGGGTCGGGCCTACGAGCAGTACTTC

v_call: TRBV11-1
d_call: NA
clone_size: NA
j_call: TRBJ2-3
cdr3_aa: CASSAPGNGSTDTQYF
cdr3_nt: TGTGCCAGCAGCGCCCCAGGGAACGGGAGCACAGATACGCAGTATTTT

v_call: TRBV15
d_call: NA
clone_size: few
j_call: TRBJ2-7
cdr3_aa: CATSRARAYYEQYF
cdr3_nt: TGTGCCACCAGCAGAGCAAGGGCTTACTACGAGCAGTACTTC

v_call: TRBV7-9
d_call: NA
clone_size: many
j_call: TRBJ1-1
cdr3_aa: CASSLGAAGETFF
cdr3_nt: TGTGCCAGCAGCTTGGGAGCGGCGGGGGAGACTTTCTTT

v_call: TRBV20-1
d_call: TRBD2
clone_size: few
j_call: TRBJ2-3
cdr3_aa: CSATSQTSGSDTQYF
cdr3_nt: TGCAGTGCTACGAGTCAGACTAGCGGTTCAGATACGCAGTATTTT

v_call: TRBV12-3/TRBV12-4
d_call: TRBD1
clone_size: NA
j_call: TRBJ2-7
cdr3_aa: CASSAGTGEAYEQYF
cdr3_nt: TGTGCCAGCAGTGCCGGGACAGGGGAAGCCTACGAGCAGTACTTC

v_call: TRBV27
d_call: NA
clone_size: few
j_call: TRBJ1-1
cdr3_aa: CASSLLGDTNTEAFF
cdr3_nt: TGTGCCAGCAGTTTATTGGGGGATACTAACACTGAAGCTTTCTTT

v_call: TRBV9
d_call: TRBD1
clone_size: NA
j_call: TRBJ1-3
cdr3_aa: CASSARDSSGNTIYF
cdr3_nt: TGTGCCAGCAGCGCCCGGGACAGCTCTGGAAACACCATATATTTT

v_call: TRBV24-1
d_call: NA
clone_size: NA
j_call: TRBJ2-5
cdr3_aa: CATSDSLSKGVETQYF
cdr3_nt: TGTGCCACCAGTGATTCTCTCAGCAAGGGGGTAGAGACCCAGTACTTC

v_call: TRBV14
d_call: NA
clone_size: NA
j_call: TRBJ1-2
cdr3_aa: CASSQDWTQLYYGYTF
cdr3_nt: TGTGCCAGCAGCCAAGATTGGACACAGCTGTATTATGGCTACACCTTC

v_call: TRBV24-1
d_call: NA
clone_size: NA
j_call: TRBJ2-1
cdr3_aa: CATRGVNEQFF
cdr3_nt: TGTGCCACCCGAGGGGTCAATGAGCAGTTCTTC

v_call: TRBV29-1
d_call: NA
clone_size: NA
j_call: TRBJ2-5
cdr3_aa: CSVEEGGQTQYF
cdr3_nt: TGCAGCGTTGAAGAGGGGGGTCAGACCCAGTACTTC

v_call: TRBV25-1
d_call: NA
clone_size: many
j_call: TRBJ2-7
cdr3_aa: CASGGTPYEQYF
cdr3_nt: TGTGCCTCCGGGGGAACCCCCTACGAGCAGTACTTC

v_call: TRBV18
d_call: NA
clone_size: NA
j_call: TRBJ2-7
cdr3_aa: CASSPSRDSYEQYF
cdr3_nt: TGTGCCAGCTCACCATCAAGGGATTCCTACGAGCAGTACTTC

v_call: TRBV7-9
d_call: TRBD1
clone_size: few
j_call: TRBJ2-3
cdr3_aa: CASSKTGWTQYF
cdr3_nt: TGTGCCAGCAGCAAGACAGGGTGGACGCAGTATTTT

v_call: TRBV30
d_call: TRBD1
clone_size: NA
j_call: TRBJ1-1
cdr3_aa: CAWNPGQGYFGAFF
cdr3_nt: TGTGCCTGGAATCCGGGACAGGGTTATTTTGGGGCTTTCTTT

v_call: TRBV6-1
d_call: NA
clone_size: many
j_call: TRBJ2-7
cdr3_aa: CAAGGVHEQYF
cdr3_nt: TGTGCCGCCGGGGGTGTCCACGAGCAGTACTTC

v_call: TRBV10-3
d_call: TRBD1
clone_size: once
j_call: TRBJ1-2
cdr3_aa: CAISGTGGSPYGYTF
cdr3_nt: TGTGCCATCAGTGGGACAGGGGGCAGTCCCTATGGCTACACCTTC

v_call: TRBV7-9
d_call: NA
clone_size: NA
j_call: TRBJ1-2
cdr3_aa: CASSLWARDNGYTF
cdr3_nt: TGTGCCAGCAGCTTATGGGCCAGGGACAATGGCTACACCTTC

v_call: TRBV24-1
d_call: NA
clone_size: NA
j_call: TRBJ2-2
cdr3_aa: CAARGDTGELLF
cdr3_nt: TGTGCCGCCAGGGGAGACACCGGGGAGCTGCTTTTT

v_call: TRBV3-1
d_call: NA
clone_size: few
j_call: TRBJ2-3
cdr3_aa: CASSHQYGRLSDTQYF
cdr3_nt: TGTGCCAGCAGCCATCAGTACGGGAGACTCTCAGATACGCAGTATTTT

v_call: TRBV15
d_call: TRBD1
clone_size: NA
j_call: TRBJ1-6
cdr3_aa: CATSGGTGNSPLHF
cdr3_nt: TGTGCCACCAGCGGCGGGACAGGGAATTCACCCCTCCACTTT

v_call: TRBV24-1
d_call: NA
clone_size: NA
j_call: TRBJ1-2
cdr3_aa: CATSHSGAEGYTF
cdr3_nt: TGTGCCACCAGCCATTCCGGGGCGGAAGGCTACACCTTC

v_call: TRBV5-1
d_call: NA
clone_size: many
j_call: TRBJ1-3
cdr3_aa: CASSLDRGSGNTIYF
cdr3_nt: TGCGCCAGCAGCTTGGATAGGGGCTCTGGAAACACCATATATTTT

v_call: TRBV11-2
d_call: TRBD1
clone_size: NA
j_call: TRBJ2-7
cdr3_aa: CASSLDFGTARYEQYF
cdr3_nt: TGTGCCAGCAGCTTAGATTTTGGGACAGCTCGGTACGAGCAGTACTTC

v_call: TRBV19
d_call: NA
clone_size: few
j_call: TRBJ1-4
cdr3_aa: CASSIRTGKLFF
cdr3_nt: TGTGCCAGTAGTATACGGACGGGAAAACTGTTTTTT